Described below is a single T cell receptor beta chain sequence and its context. Its target antigen remains unknown. Base qualities are not recorded, but no much larger clone differs from it by a single base. The library was prepared using the immunoSEQ multiplex PCR assay. TCRdb obtained this table from immuneACCESS and retained in-frame rearrangements with V and J assigned. These tables miss some clones; where compared with another copy, unresolved V genes account for less than half of the shortfall, and the remainder is unexplained. The table for this sample lists more than 65,000 clones; approximately 97% of them were counted only once. About 0.31% of the sample rests with the top ten. This record comes from a study of technical replicates of blood from a few donors (dated by TCRdb to the late 2010s). The CDR3 measures 15 amino acids from cysteine to phenylalanine. The kept DNA is CDR3 alone, 45 bases in frame from the first base. V is trimmed back by 0 bases and J by 5 bases, and the junction contains 6 bases that no gene match accounts for. The germline V gene provides CDR1 SGHDT and CDR2 YYEEEE.

This clonotype originated in a human donor in good health. The sequenced sample consisted of T cells isolated from PBMCs. This chain is built from TRBV5-6 and TRBJ2-5; TRBD2 fits 8 bases in the junction. The nucleotide sequence is TGTGCCAGCAGCTTGGCGGGAGGGCCTCGGGAGACCCAGTACTTC. It translates to CASSLAGGPRETQYF.